Each of the 23 T cell receptor beta chains below was sequenced from the same sample in a study of T-cell memory formation after mild COVID-19. TCRdb re-called the 5' RACE reads through MiXCR, storing one row per CDR3 protein. Of 350,000 to 500,000 distinct CDR3 sequences in the sample, 15% to 25% are singletons; the top ten hold around 8%. The sample consisted of PBMCs or a T cell subset sorted from them (not recorded which). Receptors were obtained from an adult woman who had mild COVID-19 (a few samples of this study predate the infection). Cell type and time point are not known.

The chain employs TRBV7-9 and TRBJ2-5; TRBD1 might be the D (7 bases). In germline, CDR1 is SEHNR, CDR2 FQNEAQ (reference sequence). V shed 6 bases and J shed 2 bases, with 16 bases lying between them. The CDR3 runs to 15 residues. This CDR3 is CASSPSAGQQETQYF. The CDR3 coding sequence is TGTGCCAGCAGTCCATCGGCGGGACAGCAAGAGACCCAGTACTTC.

This chain connects TRBV29-1 to TRBJ1-1, with unresolved D. Germline V gives CDR1 SQVTM, CDR2 ANQGSEA. V lost 3 bases, J lost 3 bases, and 11 bases lay in between. The length of the CDR3 is 13 residues. The CDR3 bases are TGCAGCGTTGACAGGACGAAAGACACTGAAGCTTTCTTT. It specifies CSVDRTKDTEAFF.

The rearrangement links TRBV9 to TRBJ1-1; 7 positions agree with TRBD1. CDR1 is SGDLS and CDR2 is YYNGEE in the germline V gene. Trimming at V came to 3 bases and at J to 1 base, leaving 3 bases not matched to a gene. CDR3 length: 14 residues. The CDR3 nucleotides are TGTGCCAGCAGCGGAGACAGGGAGAACACTGAAGCTTTCTTT. The encoded protein is CASSGDRENTEAFF.

The rearrangement links TRBV6-1 to TRBJ2-7, with unresolved D. Between the trimmed V and J ends, which lost 4 bases and 1 base, there was a span of 8 bases. The CDR3 consists of 13 residues. Germline V lookup: CDR1 MNHNS, CDR2 SASEGT. CDR3: CASSAVESYEQYF. CDR3 nucleotides: TGTGCCAGCAGTGCGGTCGAATCCTACGAGCAGTACTTC.

This clonotype was seen more than once but under ten times. This chain joins TRBV9 and TRBJ1-2; 8 nucleotides line up with TRBD1. From germline, CDR1 is SGDLS and CDR2 YYNGEE. The CDR3 runs 16 residues. The ends lost 0 bases at V and 1 base at J; junction bases unmatched: 5. Written as DNA, the CDR3 is TGTGCCAGCAGCGTAGCTCCAGGGGGCGATAACTATGGCTACACCTTC. This encodes CASSVAPGGDNYGYTF.

The sample holds a few counts of this clonotype. The chain uses TRBV20-1 and TRBJ1-1; D call uncertain. The CDR3 covers 13 residues. Trimming removed 6 bases at V and 1 base at J, with 12 bases between. The V gene's germline CDR1 is DFQATT and CDR2 SNEGSKA (reference sequence). CDR3 sequence reads: CSAPPDANTEAFF. As DNA, the CDR3 is TGCAGTGCCCCCCCGGACGCGAACACTGAAGCTTTCTTT.

The V call is TRBV5-1, the J call TRBJ1-5; no definite D call. This CDR3 spans 13 amino acids. V gave up 4 bases and J gave up 5 bases, with 10 bases separating them. Per the germline V gene, CDR1 is SGHRS and CDR2 is YFSETQ. CDR3 region: CASSLRSDQPQHF. CDR3 in DNA: TGCGCCAGCAGCCTCCGTTCGGATCAGCCCCAGCATTTT.

Only a few counts were recorded for this clonotype. CDR3 sequence: CASSTYGGLAASTVPDTQYF. The DNA of the CDR3 is TGTGCCAGCAGCACATACGGGGGACTAGCGGCATCTACCGTTCCAGATACGCAGTATTTT. The J gene is TRBJ2-3, the V gene TRBV6-6, with 11 positions matching TRBD2. Germline CDR1 reads MNHNY; CDR2 reads SVGAGI (reference sequence). This CDR3 contains 20 residues. The ends lost 6 bases at V and 4 bases at J; junction bases unmatched: 21.

J is TRBJ2-7 and V is TRBV10-3, with 7 bases matching TRBD2. CDR1 is ENHRY and CDR2 is SYGVKD in the germline V gene. The CDR3 extends over 14 amino acids. V was pared by 6 bases and J by 5 bases, with 10 bases of the junction left unmatched. DNA of the CDR3: TGTGCCATCAGCGGGAGGATGGGAGTCGACGAGCAGTACTTC. It codes for CAISGRMGVDEQYF.

This clonotype was observed a few times. The chain links TRBV6-5 to TRBJ2-5, with 10 bases lining up with TRBD2. Germline V gives CDR1 MNHEY, CDR2 SVGAGI. CDR3 length: 15 amino acids. The ends lost 6 bases at V and 5 bases at J; junction bases unmatched: 9. The CDR3 region is CASRTLAGRAETQYF. The CDR3, as DNA: TGTGCCAGCAGGACACTAGCGGGGAGGGCGGAGACCCAGTACTTC.

The J gene is TRBJ1-4, the V gene TRBV5-1; 7 nucleotides align to TRBD1. The J segment lost 1 base and the V segment lost 4 bases, leaving 4 bases of the junction unmatched. The CDR3 sequence is 15 residues long. Germline V gene sequence: CDR1 SGHRS, CDR2 YFSETQ. The CDR3 nucleotides are TGCGCCAGCAGCCTACCAGGGGGAACTAATGAAAAACTGTTTTTT. This codes for CASSLPGGTNEKLFF.

V and J are TRBV15 and TRBJ2-7, with TRBD1 matching 8 bases. CDR3 length equals 16 residues. The J segment lost 2 bases and the V segment lost 4 bases, leaving 10 bases of the junction unmatched. CDR1 is LNHNV and CDR2 is YYDKDF in the germline V gene (reference sequence). CDR3 protein: CATSTRPGQVPYEQYF. CDR3 nucleotides: TGTGCCACCAGCACTCGACCGGGACAGGTGCCCTACGAGCAGTACTTC.

The chain joins TRBV9 to TRBJ2-2; 8 bases are shared with TRBD1. The CDR3 is 15 residues long. Germline loops: CDR1 SGDLS, CDR2 YYNGEE. J lost 1 base, V lost 3 bases, and 2 bases had no gene match. The CDR3 loop reads CASSAGQGNTGELFF. Written as DNA, the CDR3 is TGTGCCAGCAGCGCCGGACAGGGGAACACCGGGGAGCTGTTTTTT.

This clonotype was picked up a small number of times. The chain links TRBV4-2 to TRBJ2-7; D might be TRBD1 (5 bases). The CDR3 contains 15 residues. Germline V gives CDR1 LGHNA, CDR2 YNFKEQ. V lost 0 bases to trimming and J lost 5 bases, with 14 bases between them. The CDR3 loop is CASSQDRSGKHEQYF. The CDR3 region has the DNA TGTGCCAGCAGCCAAGATCGGTCAGGGAAACACGAGCAGTACTTC.

The rearrangement uses TRBV29-1 and TRBJ2-7; tentative D call: TRBD1 (6 bases). The CDR3 loop spans 12 amino acids. V was pared by 5 bases and J by 6 bases, with 14 bases between. The V gene's germline CDR1 is SQVTM and CDR2 ANQGSEA. CDR3 loop: CSVSPGHGEQYF. CDR3 coding DNA: TGCAGCGTTTCACCGGGACACGGCGAGCAGTACTTC.

In nucleotides, the CDR3 is TGTGCCAGCAGTCCAACCGTGGGGTTAGACACAGGGGACGAGCAGTACTTC. This sequence encodes CASSPTVGLDTGDEQYF. V usage is TRBV12-3 or TRBV12-4 and J usage is TRBJ2-7; 7 nucleotides match TRBD1. This CDR3 region has 17 residues. Trimming removed 5 bases from V and 5 bases from J; junction bases left unmatched: 18.

This clonotype was recorded a few times. The chain has TRBV7-9 and TRBJ1-1; D is uncertain. V was cut by 5 bases and J by 6 bases, with 10 bases left in between. Germline V gene data show CDR1 as SEHNR and CDR2 as FQNEAQ (reference sequence). The CDR3 contains 12 residues. CDR3 region: CASSHRRAEAFF. DNA for the CDR3: TGTGCCAGCAGCCATCGTAGGGCTGAAGCTTTCTTT.

The chain has TRBV29-1 and TRBJ1-2; a possible D gene is TRBD1 (6 bases). The germline V and J ends were trimmed by 6 bases and 2 bases, with 16 bases remaining between them. Germline CDR1 and CDR2: SQVTM and ANQGSEA. This CDR3 spans 14 amino acids. In DNA form, the CDR3 reads TGCAGCGTCGTCGGGACATTGGGGAACTATGGCTACACCTTC. It specifies CSVVGTLGNYGYTF.

This clonotype was recorded many times. The chain carries TRBV11-2 and TRBJ2-1; TRBD2 aligns across 10 bases. This CDR3 has 15 amino acids. Germline lookup yields CDR1 SGHAT and CDR2 FQNNGV. V dropped 5 bases and J dropped 4; count of bases not matched to a gene: 5. The CDR3 bases are TGTGCCAGCAGCCAGACTAGCGGGCCGTACAATGAGCAGTTCTTC. It translates to CASSQTSGPYNEQFF.

There are many counts of this clonotype. This chain joins TRBV5-1 and TRBJ2-1; D perhaps matches TRBD1 (6 bases). CDR3 length equals 14 residues. Trimming stripped 0 bases from V and 12 bases from J, with 16 bases between. Germline values: CDR1 SGHRS, CDR2 YFSETQ. The CDR3 reads CASSLALQGRGQFF. In DNA, the CDR3 is TGCGCCAGCAGCTTGGCCCTGCAGGGGCGCGGGCAGTTCTTC.

This chain joins TRBV19 and TRBJ1-1; possible D gene TRBD1, 6 bases. The CDR3 runs 13 residues. The germline gives CDR1 LNHDA, CDR2 SQIVND (reference sequence). The V gene lost 4 bases and the J gene lost 4 bases, with 10 bases spanning the gap. In DNA, the CDR3 is TGTGCCAGTAGTACTACAGGGACCACTGAAGCTTTCTTT. Its translation is CASSTTGTTEAFF. Full variable domain (remainder filled in from reference TRBV19 and TRBJ1-1): DGGITQSPKYLFRKEGQNVTLSCEQNLNHDAMYWYRQDPGQGLRLIYYSQIVNDFQKGDIAEGYSVSREKKESFPLTVTSAQKNPTAFYLCASSTTGTTEAFFGQGTRLTVV.

J is TRBJ2-2 and V is TRBV5-1; the match to TRBD2 covers 9 bases. The CDR3 is 15 amino acids. Losses at the gene ends were 6 bases for V and 4 bases for J; bases not matched to a gene: 7. Germline V CDR1 and CDR2: SGHRS, YFSETQ. The CDR3 nucleotides are TGCGCCAGCAACCTAGCGGGGCCACGCACCGGGGAGCTGTTTTTT. Protein sequence: CASNLAGPRTGELFF.

The V call is TRBV2, the J call TRBJ2-7; 9 bases align to TRBD1. Germline V gives CDR1 SNHLY, CDR2 FYNNEI. This CDR3 has 13 residues. Trimming removed 7 bases from V and 6 bases from J; junction bases left unmatched: 7. This CDR3 is CASTVQTGGEQYF. The CDR3 region has the DNA TGTGCCAGCACGGTCCAGACAGGGGGCGAGCAGTACTTC.